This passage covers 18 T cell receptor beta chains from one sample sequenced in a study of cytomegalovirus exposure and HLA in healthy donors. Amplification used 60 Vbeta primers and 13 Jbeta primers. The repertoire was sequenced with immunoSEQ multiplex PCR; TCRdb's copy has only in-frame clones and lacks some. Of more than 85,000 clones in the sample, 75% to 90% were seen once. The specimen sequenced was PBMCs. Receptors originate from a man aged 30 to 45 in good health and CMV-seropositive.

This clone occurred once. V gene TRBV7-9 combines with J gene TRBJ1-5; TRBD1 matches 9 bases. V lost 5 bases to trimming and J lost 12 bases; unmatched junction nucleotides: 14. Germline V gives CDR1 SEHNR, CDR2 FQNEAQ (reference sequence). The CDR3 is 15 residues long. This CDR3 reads CASSDLMGGQGHQHF. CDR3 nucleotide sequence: TGTGCCAGCAGCGACCTTATGGGCGGACAGGGGCACCAGCATTTT.

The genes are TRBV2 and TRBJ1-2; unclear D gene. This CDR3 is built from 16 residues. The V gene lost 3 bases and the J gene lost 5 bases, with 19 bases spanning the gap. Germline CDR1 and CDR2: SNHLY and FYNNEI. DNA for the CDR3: TGTGCCAGCAGTGATTCGCGACAAGTCACTAGGTATGGCTACACCTTC. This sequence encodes CASSDSRQVTRYGYTF. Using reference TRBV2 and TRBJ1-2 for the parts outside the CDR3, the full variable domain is EPEVTQTPSHQVTQMGQEVILRCVPISNHLYFYWYRQILGQKVEFLVSFYNNEISEKSEIFDDQFSVERPDGSNFTLKIRSTKLEDSAMYFCASSDSRQVTRYGYTFGSGTRLTVV.

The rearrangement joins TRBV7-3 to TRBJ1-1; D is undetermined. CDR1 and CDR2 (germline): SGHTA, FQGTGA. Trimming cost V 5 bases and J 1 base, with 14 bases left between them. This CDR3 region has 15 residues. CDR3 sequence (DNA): TGTGCCAGCAGCAAGTCAGGTGGGTCGAACACTGAAGCTTTCTTT. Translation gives CASSKSGGSNTEAFF.

CDR3 nucleotides: TGTGCCATCAGTGAGTCAGAGGTACAGGCCGACACTGAAGCTTTCTTT. The encoded protein is CAISESEVQADTEAFF. This chain links TRBV10-3 with TRBJ1-1, with D possibly matching TRBD1 (5 bases). Germline CDR1 ENHRY, CDR2 SYGVKD. The CDR3 sequence is 16 residues long. With 0 bases removed from V and 3 bases from J, the gap between germline ends came to 14 bases.

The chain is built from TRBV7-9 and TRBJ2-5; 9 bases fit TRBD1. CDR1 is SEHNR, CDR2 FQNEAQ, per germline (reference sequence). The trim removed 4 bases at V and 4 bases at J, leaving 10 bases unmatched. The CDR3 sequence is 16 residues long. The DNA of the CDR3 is TGTGCCAGCAGCTCCAACAGGGGGCTGTTAGGAGAGACCCAGTACTTC. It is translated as CASSSNRGLLGETQYF.

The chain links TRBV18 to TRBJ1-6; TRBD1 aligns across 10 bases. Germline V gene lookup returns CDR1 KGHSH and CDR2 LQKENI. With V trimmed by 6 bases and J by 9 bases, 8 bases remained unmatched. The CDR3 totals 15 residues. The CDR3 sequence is CASSEMDRGSSPLHF. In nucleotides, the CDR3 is TGTGCCAGCTCGGAGATGGACAGGGGGTCTTCACCCCTCCACTTT.

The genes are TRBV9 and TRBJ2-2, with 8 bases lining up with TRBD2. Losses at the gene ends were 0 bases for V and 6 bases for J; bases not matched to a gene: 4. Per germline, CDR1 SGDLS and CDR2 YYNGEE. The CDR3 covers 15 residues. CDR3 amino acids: CASSVGSGGAGELFF. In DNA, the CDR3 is TGTGCCAGCAGCGTAGGGAGCGGGGGCGCCGGGGAGCTGTTTTTT.

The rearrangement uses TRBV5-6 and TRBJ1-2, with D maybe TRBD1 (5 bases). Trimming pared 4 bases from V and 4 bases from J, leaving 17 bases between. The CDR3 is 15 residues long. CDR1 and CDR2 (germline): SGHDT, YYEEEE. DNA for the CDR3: TGTGCCAGCAGCCAGCTTAGTGGGGGAGGCTATGGCTACACCTTC. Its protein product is CASSQLSGGGYGYTF.

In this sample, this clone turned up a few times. The CDR3 loop is CASSQTQDRANTGELFF. The CDR3 DNA follows: TGCGCCAGCAGCCAGACACAGGACAGGGCTAACACCGGGGAGCTGTTTTTT. V gene TRBV4-1 combines with J gene TRBJ2-2; TRBD1 matches 8 bases. CDR1 MGHRA and CDR2 YSYEKL come from the germline V gene. There are 17 residues in the CDR3. Trimming took 3 bases from V and 2 from J; bases not matched to a gene: 8.

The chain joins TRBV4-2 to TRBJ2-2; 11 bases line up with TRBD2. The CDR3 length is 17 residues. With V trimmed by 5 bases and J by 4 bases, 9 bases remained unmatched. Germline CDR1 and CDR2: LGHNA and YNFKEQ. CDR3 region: CASSSQGSGGGTGELFF. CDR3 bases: TGTGCCAGCAGCTCCCAGGGTAGCGGGGGGGGCACCGGGGAGCTGTTTTTT.

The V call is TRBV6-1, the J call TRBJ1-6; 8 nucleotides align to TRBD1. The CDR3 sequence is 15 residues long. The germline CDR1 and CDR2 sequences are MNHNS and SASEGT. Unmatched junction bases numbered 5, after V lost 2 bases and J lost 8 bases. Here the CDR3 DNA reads TGTGCCAGCAGTGAACTTGACAGGGGCCATTCACCCCTCCACTTT. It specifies CASSELDRGHSPLHF.

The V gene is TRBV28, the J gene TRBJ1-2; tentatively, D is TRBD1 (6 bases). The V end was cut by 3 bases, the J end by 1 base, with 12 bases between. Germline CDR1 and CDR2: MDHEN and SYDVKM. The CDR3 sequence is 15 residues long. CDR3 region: CASSLIQGYNYGYTF. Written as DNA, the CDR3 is TGTGCCAGCAGTTTGATCCAGGGGTATAACTATGGCTACACCTTC.

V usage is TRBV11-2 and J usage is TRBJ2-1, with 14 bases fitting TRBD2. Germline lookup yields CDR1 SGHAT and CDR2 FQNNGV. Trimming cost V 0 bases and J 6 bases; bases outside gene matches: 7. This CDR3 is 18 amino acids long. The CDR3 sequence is CASSLDLGLAGAPNEQFF. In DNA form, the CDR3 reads TGTGCCAGCAGCTTAGATTTGGGACTAGCGGGGGCCCCCAATGAGCAGTTCTTC.

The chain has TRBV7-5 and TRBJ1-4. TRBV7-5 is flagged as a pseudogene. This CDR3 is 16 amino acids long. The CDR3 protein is CARSLAYGGTNEKLFF. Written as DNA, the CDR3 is TGTGCCAGAAGCTTAGCTTACGGGGGGACTAATGAAAAACTGTTTTTT.

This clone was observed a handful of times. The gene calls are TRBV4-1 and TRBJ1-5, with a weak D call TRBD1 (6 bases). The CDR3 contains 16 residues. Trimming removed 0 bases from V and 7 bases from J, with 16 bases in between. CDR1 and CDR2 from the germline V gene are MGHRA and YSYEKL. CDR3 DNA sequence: TGCGCCAGCAGCCAAGATCGCAGGGGAGTAGGACAGCCCCAGCATTTT. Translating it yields CASSQDRRGVGQPQHF.

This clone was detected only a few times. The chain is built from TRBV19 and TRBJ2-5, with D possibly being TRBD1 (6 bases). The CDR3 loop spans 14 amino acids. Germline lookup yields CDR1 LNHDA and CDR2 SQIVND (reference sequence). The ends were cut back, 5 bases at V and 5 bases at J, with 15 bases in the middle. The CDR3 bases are TGTGCCAGTAGTGCACAGGGTGGTAGGGAGACCCAGTACTTC. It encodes CASSAQGGRETQYF.

CDR3 amino acids: CATATGGNQPQHF. The CDR3 nucleotides read TGTGCCACCGCGACAGGGGGCAATCAGCCCCAGCATTTT. The chain is built from TRBV6-1 and TRBJ1-5; TRBD1 agrees at 8 bases. V shed 10 bases and J 2 bases; nucleotides not matched to a gene: 4. Germline CDR1 reads MNHNS; CDR2 reads SASEGT. The CDR3 is made up of 13 amino acids.

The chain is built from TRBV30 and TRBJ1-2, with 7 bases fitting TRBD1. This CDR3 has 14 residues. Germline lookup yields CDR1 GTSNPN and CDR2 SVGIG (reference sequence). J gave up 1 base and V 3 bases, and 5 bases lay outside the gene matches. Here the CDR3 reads CAWSPGQNNYGYTF. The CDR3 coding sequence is TGTGCCTGGAGCCCGGGACAGAATAACTATGGCTACACCTTC.